The TCR beta chain under discussion was sequenced for a study of T cell responses to AZD1222 COVID-19 vaccine. Assay: immunoSEQ multiplex PCR; the TCRdb copy retains only in-frame clones and omits some. This table has fewer than 200,000 clones, approximately 88% appearing once. It was second doses at about 4 or about 12 weeks that were pooled. The CDR3 runs to 15 residues. CDR1 and CDR2 (germline): SEHNR, FQNEAQ (reference sequence). J gave up 1 base and V 6 bases, and 4 bases lay outside the gene matches. Study results and caveats: Clonal diversity was possibly underestimated; the donors were predominantly white British and more often female.

Turning to this clone: Its antigen remains unidentified.

The chain combines TRBV7-9 with TRBJ2-2; 8 bases are shared with TRBD1. Material: peripheral blood, obtained 28 days after the second AZD1222 dose. The source of this sequence is an adult who received the AZD1222 COVID-19 vaccine. The CDR3 here is CASRAGTGNTGELFF. Written as DNA, the CDR3 is TGTGCCAGCAGAGCCGGGACAGGGAACACCGGGGAGCTGTTTTTT.